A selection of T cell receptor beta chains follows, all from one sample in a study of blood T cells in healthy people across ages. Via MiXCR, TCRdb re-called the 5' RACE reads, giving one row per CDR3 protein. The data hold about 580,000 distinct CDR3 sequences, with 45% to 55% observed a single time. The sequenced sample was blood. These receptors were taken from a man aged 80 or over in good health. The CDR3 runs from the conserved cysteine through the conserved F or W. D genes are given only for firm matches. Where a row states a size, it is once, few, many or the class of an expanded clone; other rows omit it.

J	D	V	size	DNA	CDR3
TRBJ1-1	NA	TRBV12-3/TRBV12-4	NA	TGTGCCAGCAGTTTAAGGGAGGACACTGAAGCTTTCTTT	CASSLREDTEAFF
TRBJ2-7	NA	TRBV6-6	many	TGTGCCAGCAGTTACCGGGCCTCAGCCTCTTCCTACGAGCAGTACTTC	CASSYRASASSYEQYF
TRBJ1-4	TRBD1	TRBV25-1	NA	TGTGCCAGCAGTGAGGCAGGGGGCGCATATGAAAAACTGTTTTTT	CASSEAGGAYEKLFF
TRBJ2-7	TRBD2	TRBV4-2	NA	TGTGCCAGCAGCCCCCAACCGGAAGCGGGAGTGAGGGAGCAGTACTTC	CASSPQPEAGVREQYF
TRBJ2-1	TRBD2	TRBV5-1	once	TGCGCCAGCAGCCCCGGGGGGCTAGCGGGGGCGGGTGAGCAGTTCTTC	CASSPGGLAGAGEQFF
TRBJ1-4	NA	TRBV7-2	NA	TGTGCCAGCAGCTACCGGACGGGGGGTGAAAAACTGTTTTTT	CASSYRTGGEKLFF
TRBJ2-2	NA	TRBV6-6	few	TGTGCCAGCAGTTACTATCCCTCCGGCGGGGAGCTGTTTTTT	CASSYYPSGGELFF
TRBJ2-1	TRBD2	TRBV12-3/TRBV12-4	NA	TGTGCCAGCAGTTTAAGGCAACTAGCGCACAATGAGCAGTTCTTC	CASSLRQLAHNEQFF
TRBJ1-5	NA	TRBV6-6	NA	TGTGCCAGCAGGCAGGGAAGCACAGATACGCAGCATTTT	CASRQGSTDTQHF
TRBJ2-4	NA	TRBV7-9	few	TGTGCCAGCAGCTTCTCCAGGGGAGACATTCAGTACTTC	CASSFSRGDIQYF
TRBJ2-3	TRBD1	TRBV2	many	TGTGCCAGCAGTGTAATCCGGGACAGAGTCACAGATACGCAGTATTTT	CASSVIRDRVTDTQYF
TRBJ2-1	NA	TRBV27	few	TGTGCCAGCAGAGAGGGACTTGCCCGCAATGAGCAGTTCTTC	CASREGLARNEQFF
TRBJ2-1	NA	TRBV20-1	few	TGCAGTGCTCCCAACTGGGGGAACTACAATGAGCAGTTCTTC	CSAPNWGNYNEQFF
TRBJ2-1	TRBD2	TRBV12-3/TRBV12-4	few	TGTGCCAGCAGTTCCCTAGCGGGATACAATGAGCAGTTCTTC	CASSSLAGYNEQFF
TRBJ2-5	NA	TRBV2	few	TGTGCCAGCAGTGAAGCGACCTATCAGGAGACCCAGTACTTC	CASSEATYQETQYF
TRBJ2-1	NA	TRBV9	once	TGTGCCAGCAGCCCTCGAATAGGCGAGGGTAGGGGTGAGCAGTTCTTC	CASSPRIGEGRGEQFF
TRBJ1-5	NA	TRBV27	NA	TGTGCCAGCAGACGGCAGGGGATCAATCAGTCCCAGCATTTT	CASRRQGINQSQHF
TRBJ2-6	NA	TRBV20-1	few	TGCAGTGCTACAGGGTCTTATCAAAATGGGGCCAACGTCCTGACTTTC	CSATGSYQNGANVLTF
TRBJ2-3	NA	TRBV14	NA	TGTGCCAGCAGCCAAGTGGCTCGAGATACGCAGTATTTT	CASSQVARDTQYF
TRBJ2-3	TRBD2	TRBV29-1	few	TGCAGCGTTGAATTCACCCCACTAGCGGGAGGCGGCACAGATACGCAGTATTTT	CSVEFTPLAGGGTDTQYF
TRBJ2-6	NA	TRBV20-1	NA	TGCAGTGCTAGAGATCTTGTCAGGGAACCGTCTGGGGCCAACGTCCTGACTTTC	CSARDLVREPSGANVLTF
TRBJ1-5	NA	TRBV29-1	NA	TGCAGCGTTGCGGCCAGCAATCAGCCCCAGCATTTT	CSVAASNQPQHF
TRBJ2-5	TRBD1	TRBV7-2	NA	TGTGCCAGCAGCTTAGGGGGGACAGTGGGAGAGACCCAGTACTTC	CASSLGGTVGETQYF
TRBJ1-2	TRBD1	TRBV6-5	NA	TGTGCCAGCAGTACCCGGGACAGCTATGGCTACACCTTC	CASSTRDSYGYTF
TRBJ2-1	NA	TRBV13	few	TGTGCCAGCAGCCAAGAGGGTCAGACCTACAATGAGCAGTTCTTC	CASSQEGQTYNEQFF
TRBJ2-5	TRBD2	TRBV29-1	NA	TGCAGCGTTGTCGGGGGGCTAGCGGGTTTCGTAGAGACCCAGTACTTC	CSVVGGLAGFVETQYF
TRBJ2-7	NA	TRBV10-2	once	TGCGCCAGCATCCGGGACGGTAAGGGCGAGCAGTACTTC	CASIRDGKGEQYF
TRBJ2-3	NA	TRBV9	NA	TGTGCCAGCAGCGTAGCTGCGGGTGGGACCTCGGATACGCAGTATTTT	CASSVAAGGTSDTQYF
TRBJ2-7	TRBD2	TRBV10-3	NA	TGTGCCATCAGTGCCGGGACTACAAACGAGCAGTACTTC	CAISAGTTNEQYF
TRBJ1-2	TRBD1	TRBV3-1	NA	TGTGCCAGCAGCGCAACCGGGACAGGATCTGTGGGCTATGGCTACACCTTC	CASSATGTGSVGYGYTF
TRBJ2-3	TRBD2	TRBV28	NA	TGTGCCAGCAAAGGAGCGGGAGGGTTTACAGATACGCAGTATTTT	CASKGAGGFTDTQYF
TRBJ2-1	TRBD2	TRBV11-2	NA	TGTGCCAGCGGCATGCGCCCTCCGGTAGCGGGCGAGTACAATGAGCAGTTCTTC	CASGMRPPVAGEYNEQFF
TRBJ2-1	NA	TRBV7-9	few	TGTGCCAGCAGCTTAGGGGGCGACAGAGGGCAGTTCTTC	CASSLGGDRGQFF
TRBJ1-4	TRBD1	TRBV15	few	TGTGCCACCAGCGGAGGACAGGCTAGCAAGGCAGCTAATGAAAAACTGTTTTTT	CATSGGQASKAANEKLFF
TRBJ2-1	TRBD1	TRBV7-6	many	TGTGCCAGCGCCCCGGGACAGGGGACCAATGAGCAGTTCTTC	CASAPGQGTNEQFF
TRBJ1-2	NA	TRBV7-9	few	TGTGCCAGCAGCTTAAATGTGGGCCGGACGAACTATGGCTACACCTTC	CASSLNVGRTNYGYTF
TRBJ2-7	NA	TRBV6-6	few	TGTGCCAGCCAACACCAATACGAGCAGTACTTC	CASQHQYEQYF